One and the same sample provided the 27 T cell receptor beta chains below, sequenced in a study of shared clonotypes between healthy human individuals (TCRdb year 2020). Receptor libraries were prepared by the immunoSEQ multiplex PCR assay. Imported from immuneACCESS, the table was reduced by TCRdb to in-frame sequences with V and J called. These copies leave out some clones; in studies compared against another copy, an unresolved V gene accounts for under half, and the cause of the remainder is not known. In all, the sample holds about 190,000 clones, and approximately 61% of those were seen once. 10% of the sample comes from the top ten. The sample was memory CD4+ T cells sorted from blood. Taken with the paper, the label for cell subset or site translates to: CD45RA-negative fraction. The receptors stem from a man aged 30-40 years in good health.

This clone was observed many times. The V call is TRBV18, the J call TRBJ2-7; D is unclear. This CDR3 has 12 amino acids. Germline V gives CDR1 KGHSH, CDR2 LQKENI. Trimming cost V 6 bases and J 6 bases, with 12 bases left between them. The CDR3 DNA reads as TGTGCCAGCTCTCCCTCCCGGGTCGAGCAGTACTTC. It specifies CASSPSRVEQYF.

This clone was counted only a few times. The CDR3 sequence is CASSLGPGQGINEQYF. As DNA, the CDR3 is TGTGCCAGCAGCTTAGGCCCGGGACAGGGGATCAACGAGCAGTACTTC. This sequence joins TRBV7-8 and TRBJ2-7, with 10 bases fitting TRBD1. CDR1 and CDR2 (germline): SGHVS, FQNEAQ. Trimming cost V 1 base and J 5 bases; bases outside gene matches: 8. CDR3 size: 16 residues.

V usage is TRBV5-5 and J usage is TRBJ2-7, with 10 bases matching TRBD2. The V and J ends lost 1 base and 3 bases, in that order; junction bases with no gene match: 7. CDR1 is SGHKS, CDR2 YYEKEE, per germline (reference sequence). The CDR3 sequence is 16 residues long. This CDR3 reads CASSLSPSGSFYEQYF. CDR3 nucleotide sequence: TGTGCCAGCAGCTTGTCTCCTAGCGGGAGCTTCTACGAGCAGTACTTC.

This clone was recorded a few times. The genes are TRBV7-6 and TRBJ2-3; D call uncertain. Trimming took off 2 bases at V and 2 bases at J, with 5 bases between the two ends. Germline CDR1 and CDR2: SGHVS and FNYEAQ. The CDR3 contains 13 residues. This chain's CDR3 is CASSLPTTDTQYF. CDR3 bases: TGTGCCAGCAGCTTACCCACCACAGATACGCAGTATTTT.

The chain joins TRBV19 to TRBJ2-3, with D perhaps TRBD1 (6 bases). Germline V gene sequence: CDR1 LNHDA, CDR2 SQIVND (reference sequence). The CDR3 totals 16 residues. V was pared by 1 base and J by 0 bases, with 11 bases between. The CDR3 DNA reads TGTGCCAGTAGTATAGGCGCAGGGGCGAGCACAGATACGCAGTATTTT. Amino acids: CASSIGAGASTDTQYF.

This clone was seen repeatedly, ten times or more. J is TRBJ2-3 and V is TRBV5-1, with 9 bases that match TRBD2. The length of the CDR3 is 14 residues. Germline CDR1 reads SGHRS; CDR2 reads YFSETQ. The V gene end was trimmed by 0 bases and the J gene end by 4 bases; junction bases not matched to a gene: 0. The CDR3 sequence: CASSLVAGADTQYF. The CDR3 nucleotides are TGCGCCAGCAGCTTGGTAGCGGGAGCAGATACGCAGTATTTT.

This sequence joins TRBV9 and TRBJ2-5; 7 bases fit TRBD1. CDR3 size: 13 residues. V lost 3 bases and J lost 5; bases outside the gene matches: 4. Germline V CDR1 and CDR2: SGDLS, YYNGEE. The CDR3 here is CASSGTGGETQYF. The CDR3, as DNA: TGTGCCAGCAGCGGGACAGGTGGTGAGACCCAGTACTTC.

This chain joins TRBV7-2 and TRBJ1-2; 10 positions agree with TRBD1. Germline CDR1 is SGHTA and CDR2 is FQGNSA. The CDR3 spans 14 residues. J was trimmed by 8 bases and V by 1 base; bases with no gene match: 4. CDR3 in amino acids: CASSLGDRGSGYTF. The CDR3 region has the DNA TGTGCCAGCAGCTTAGGGGACAGGGGAAGCGGCTACACCTTC.

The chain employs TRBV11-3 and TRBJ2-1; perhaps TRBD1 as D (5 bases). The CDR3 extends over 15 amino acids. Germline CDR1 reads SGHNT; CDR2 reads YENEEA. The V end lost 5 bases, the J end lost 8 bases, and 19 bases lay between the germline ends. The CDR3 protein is CASSLGVLGRDEQFF. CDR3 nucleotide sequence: TGTGCCAGCAGCCTAGGGGTCTTAGGAAGGGATGAGCAGTTCTTC.

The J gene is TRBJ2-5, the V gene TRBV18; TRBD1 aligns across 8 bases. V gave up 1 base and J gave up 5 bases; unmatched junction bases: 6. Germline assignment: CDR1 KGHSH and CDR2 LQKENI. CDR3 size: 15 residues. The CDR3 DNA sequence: TGTGCCAGCTCACCACGGTCAGGGGGCAGCGAGACCCAGTACTTC. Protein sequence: CASSPRSGGSETQYF.

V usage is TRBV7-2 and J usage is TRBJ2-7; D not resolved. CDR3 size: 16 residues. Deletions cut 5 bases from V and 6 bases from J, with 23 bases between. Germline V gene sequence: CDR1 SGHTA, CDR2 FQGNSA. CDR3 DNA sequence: TGTGCCAGCAGCCCCCGAGACCCCTTCCCCCCTCTCGAGCAGTACTTC. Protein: CASSPRDPFPPLEQYF.

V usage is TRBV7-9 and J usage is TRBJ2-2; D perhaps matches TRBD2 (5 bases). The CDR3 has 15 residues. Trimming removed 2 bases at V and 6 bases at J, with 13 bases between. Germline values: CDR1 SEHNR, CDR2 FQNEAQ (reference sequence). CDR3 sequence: CASSLSAEAAGELFF. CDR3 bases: TGTGCCAGCAGCTTATCGGCGGAGGCGGCCGGGGAGCTGTTTTTT.

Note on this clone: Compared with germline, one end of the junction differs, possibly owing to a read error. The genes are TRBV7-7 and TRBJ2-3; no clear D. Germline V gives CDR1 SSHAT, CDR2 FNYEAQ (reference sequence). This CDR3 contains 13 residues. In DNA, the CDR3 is TGTGCTAGCAGCGTGAGACCGCGGGATACGCAGTATTTT. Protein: CASSVRPRDTQYF.

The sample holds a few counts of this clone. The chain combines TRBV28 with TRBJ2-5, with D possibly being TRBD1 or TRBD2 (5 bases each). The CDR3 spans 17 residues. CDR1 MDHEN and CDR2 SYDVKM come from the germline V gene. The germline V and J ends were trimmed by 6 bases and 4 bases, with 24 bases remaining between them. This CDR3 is CASRIGWGKGSGETQYF. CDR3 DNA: TGTGCCAGCAGAATAGGGTGGGGGAAGGGGTCGGGAGAGACCCAGTACTTC.

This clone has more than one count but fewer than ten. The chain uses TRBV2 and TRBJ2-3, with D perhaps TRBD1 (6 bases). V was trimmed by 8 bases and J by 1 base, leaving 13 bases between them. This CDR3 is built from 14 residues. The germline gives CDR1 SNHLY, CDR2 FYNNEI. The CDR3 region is CASCRDTGTDTQYF. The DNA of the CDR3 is TGTGCCAGCTGCCGGGACACTGGCACAGATACGCAGTATTTT.

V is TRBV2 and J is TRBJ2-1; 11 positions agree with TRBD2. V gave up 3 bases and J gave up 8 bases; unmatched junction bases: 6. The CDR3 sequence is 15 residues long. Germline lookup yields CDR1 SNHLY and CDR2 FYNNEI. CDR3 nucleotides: TGTGCCAGCAGTGAGGGTAGCGGGAGGGCGTATGAGCAGTTCTTC. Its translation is CASSEGSGRAYEQFF. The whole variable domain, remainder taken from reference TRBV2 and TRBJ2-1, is EPEVTQTPSHQVTQMGQEVILRCVPISNHLYFYWYRQILGQKVEFLVSFYNNEISEKSEIFDDQFSVERPDGSNFTLKIRSTKLEDSAMYFCASSEGSGRAYEQFFGPGTRLTVL.

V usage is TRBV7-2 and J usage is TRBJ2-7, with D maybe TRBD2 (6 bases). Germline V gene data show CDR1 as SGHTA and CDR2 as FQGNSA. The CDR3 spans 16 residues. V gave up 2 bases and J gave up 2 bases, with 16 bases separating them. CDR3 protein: CASSLLSGSGTYEQYF. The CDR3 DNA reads TGTGCCAGCAGCTTACTCTCGGGTAGCGGCACCTACGAGCAGTACTTC.

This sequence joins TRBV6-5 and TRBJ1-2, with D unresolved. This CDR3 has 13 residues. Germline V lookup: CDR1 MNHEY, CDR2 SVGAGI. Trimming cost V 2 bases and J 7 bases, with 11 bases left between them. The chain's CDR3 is CASSYDLGSGYTF. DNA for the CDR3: TGTGCCAGCAGTTACGACCTCGGGAGTGGCTACACCTTC.

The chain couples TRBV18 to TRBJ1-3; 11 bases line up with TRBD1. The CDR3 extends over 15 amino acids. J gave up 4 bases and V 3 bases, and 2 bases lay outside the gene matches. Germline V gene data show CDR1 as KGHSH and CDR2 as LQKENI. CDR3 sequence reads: CASSPDRGPGNTIYF. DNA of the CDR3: TGTGCCAGCTCACCGGACAGGGGGCCGGGAAACACCATATATTTT.

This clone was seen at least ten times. The CDR3 region has the DNA TGTGCCACCAGCGCCCACTACACTGAAGCTTTCTTT. Protein sequence: CATSAHYTEAFF. V usage is TRBV15 and J usage is TRBJ1-1; D is uncertain. The CDR3 sequence is 12 residues long. The V end lost 5 bases, the J end lost 3 bases, and 7 bases lay between the germline ends. Germline V CDR1 and CDR2: LNHNV, YYDKDF (reference sequence).

The CDR3 loop is CAISEQYGGANVLTF. The CDR3, as DNA: TGTGCCATCAGTGAACAGTATGGTGGGGCCAACGTCCTGACTTTC. The chain links TRBV10-3 to TRBJ2-6, with D hard to call. From germline, CDR1 is ENHRY and CDR2 SYGVKD. The V end was cut by 3 bases, the J end by 3 bases, with 9 bases between. CDR3 length equals 15 residues.

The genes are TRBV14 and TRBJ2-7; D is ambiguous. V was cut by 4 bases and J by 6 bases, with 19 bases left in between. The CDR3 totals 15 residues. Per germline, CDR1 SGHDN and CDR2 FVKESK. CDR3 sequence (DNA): TGTGCCAGCAGCCCCTCGGTAGGGCGATTGGGCGAGCAGTACTTC. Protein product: CASSPSVGRLGEQYF.

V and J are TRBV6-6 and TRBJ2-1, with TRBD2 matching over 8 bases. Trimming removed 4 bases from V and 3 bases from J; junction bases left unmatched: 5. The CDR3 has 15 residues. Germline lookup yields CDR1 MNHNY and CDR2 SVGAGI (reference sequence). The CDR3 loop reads CASSSLAGSYNEQFF. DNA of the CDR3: TGTGCCAGCAGTTCATTAGCGGGGAGCTACAATGAGCAGTTCTTC.

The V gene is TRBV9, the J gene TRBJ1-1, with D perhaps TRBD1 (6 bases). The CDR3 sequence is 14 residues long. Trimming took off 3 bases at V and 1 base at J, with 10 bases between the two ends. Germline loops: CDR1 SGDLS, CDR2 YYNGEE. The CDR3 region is CASSAMGQNTEAFF. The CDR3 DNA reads TGTGCCAGCAGCGCAATGGGACAGAACACTGAAGCTTTCTTT.

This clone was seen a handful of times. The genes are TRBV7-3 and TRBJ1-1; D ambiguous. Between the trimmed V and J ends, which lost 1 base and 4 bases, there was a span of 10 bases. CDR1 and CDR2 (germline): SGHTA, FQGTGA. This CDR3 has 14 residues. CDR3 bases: TGTGCCAGCAGCTTAAGGGGTGGGAGCACTGAAGCTTTCTTT. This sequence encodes CASSLRGGSTEAFF. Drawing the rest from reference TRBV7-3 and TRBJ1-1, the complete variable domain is GAGVSQTPSNKVTEKGKYVELRCDPISGHTALYWYRQSLGQGPEFLIYFQGTGAADDSGLPNDRFFAVRPEGSVSTLKIQRTERGDSAVYLCASSLRGGSTEAFFGQGTRLTVV.

CDR3 DNA: TGTGCCAGCAGTGCCACTACGTACTTTGGCTACACCTTC. Its protein is CASSATTYFGYTF. This rearrangement joins TRBV6-1 to TRBJ1-2, with D uncertain. Trimming removed 4 bases at V and 7 bases at J, with 13 bases between. Germline CDR1 reads MNHNS; CDR2 reads SASEGT. The CDR3 is 13 amino acids.

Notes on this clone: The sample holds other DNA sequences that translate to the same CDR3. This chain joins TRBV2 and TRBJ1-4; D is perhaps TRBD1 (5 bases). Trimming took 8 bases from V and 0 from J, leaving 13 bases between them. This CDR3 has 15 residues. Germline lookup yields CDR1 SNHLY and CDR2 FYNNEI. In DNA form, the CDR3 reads TGTGCCAGCGGAGCAGGGTTTGCAACTAATGAAAAACTGTTTTTT. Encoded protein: CASGAGFATNEKLFF. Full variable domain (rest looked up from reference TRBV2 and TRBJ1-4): EPEVTQTPSHQVTQMGQEVILRCVPISNHLYFYWYRQILGQKVEFLVSFYNNEISEKSEIFDDQFSVERPDGSNFTLKIRSTKLEDSAMYFCASGAGFATNEKLFFGSGTQLSVL.